This TCR beta chain was retrieved from a study of Ad26.COV2.S vaccination and SARS-CoV-2 variants. Treatment defined: around 19 received Ad26.COV2.S at low or high dose, single or two shots; a few received placebo; per-sample allocation not given. Samples analyzed were those drawn on day 63 after the first vaccine or placebo injection. Using immunoSEQ multiplex PCR, the repertoire was profiled, and TCRdb retains in-frame clones only, with some absent. The sample has hundreds of thousands of clones; approximately 87% are singletons. This sequence was found in a person aged 18-60 years who received the Ad26.COV2.S COVID-19 vaccine or a placebo. Sequences were derived from peripheral blood, sampled in a trial of Ad26.COV2.S vaccine versus placebo.

In nucleotides, the CDR3 is TGTGCCAGTAGTACAGGGACAGGGGCCGACGGCGAGCAGTACTTC. Translation gives CASSTGTGADGEQYF. The chain uses TRBV19 and TRBJ2-7; TRBD1 matches at 10 bases. Germline CDR1 LNHDA, CDR2 SQIVND (reference sequence). The CDR3 length is 15 residues. Trimming cost V 4 bases and J 6 bases; bases outside gene matches: 9.